This T cell receptor (beta chain) is from a study of blood T cell repertoires in COVID-19. Study details: T cells, B-cell-depleted T cells, or PBMCs provided the cDNA or gDNA that served as material.

TCRdb keeps only in-frame clones here, not all; method: immunoSEQ multiplex PCR. The sample holds 98,000 or so clones, 84% seen once. The CDR3 is 13 amino acids. V was shortened by 5 bases and J by 7 bases, with 12 bases between the two germline ends. Sample: peripheral blood. This clonotype was obtained from a man in his fifties or sixties with acute or convalescent COVID-19. The chain combines TRBV12-3 or TRBV12-4 with TRBJ2-1, with a possible D match to TRBD1 (5 bases). CDR3 nucleotide sequence: TGTGCCAGCAGTCCCATACAGGTAAATGAGCAGTTCTTC. Translated: CASSPIQVNEQFF.